A selection of T cell receptor beta chains follows, all from one sample in a study of T cells in Graves' hyperthyroidism and ophthalmopathy. TCRdb reprocessed the multiplex PCR reads via MiXCR and lists one record per CDR3 protein. The data contain roughly 660,000 distinct CDR3 sequences, 17% of them seen just once; the ten biggest clones take up roughly 16%. Sequencing used blood. These receptors all come from a man aged 45-65 years with Graves' hyperthyroidism. CDR3s include the opening cysteine and the closing phenylalanine or tryptophan. The order of the fields is D gene, J gene, clone size, V gene, CDR3 protein, CDR3 DNA. The D gene is left open where the match is weak. Some rows have no size entry. The others give once, few or many, or a class for an expanded clone.

>-|TRBJ1-2|-|TRBV4-3
CASSQEVHGANYGYTF
TGCGCCAGCAGCCAAGAGGTTCACGGGGCTAACTATGGCTACACCTTC
>-|TRBJ2-3|-|TRBV7-3
CASSLFSSTKPDTQYF
TGTGCCAGCAGCTTATTCTCTAGCACAAAGCCAGATACGCAGTATTTT
>TRBD2|TRBJ2-7|many|TRBV30
CAWNKGLAGGYEQYF
TGTGCCTGGAATAAAGGACTAGCGGGAGGCTACGAGCAGTACTTC
>-|TRBJ1-5|many|TRBV12-3/TRBV12-4
CASSLSDGNQPQHF
TGTGCCAGCAGTTTATCAGACGGCAATCAGCCCCAGCATTTT
>TRBD2|TRBJ2-5|few|TRBV19
CASSRGLAGTNQETQYF
TGTGCCAGTAGTAGGGGACTAGCGGGTACTAACCAAGAGACCCAGTACTTC
>-|TRBJ2-3|many|TRBV20-1
CSADQIRGEGAHADTQYF
TGCAGTGCTGACCAGATTAGGGGGGAGGGAGCGCACGCAGATACGCAGTATTTT
>-|TRBJ2-7|many|TRBV11-2
CASRPEWSGGLHEQYF
TGTGCCAGCAGACCAGAGTGGTCCGGGGGTCTGCACGAGCAGTACTTC
>TRBD2|TRBJ2-3|many|TRBV5-1
CASSLRTSGSADTQYF
TGCGCCAGCAGCTTGAGGACTAGCGGGAGCGCAGATACGCAGTATTTT
>-|TRBJ2-5|many|TRBV27
CASRMSGTEGAETQYF
TGTGCCAGTAGAATGTCCGGGACGGAGGGGGCGGAGACCCAGTACTTC
>-|TRBJ2-2|-|TRBV6-5
CASSYIQGGSGELFF
TGTGCCAGCAGTTACATACAGGGAGGCAGCGGGGAGCTGTTTTTT
>-|TRBJ2-1|-|TRBV10-3
CAISVAGDTYNEQFF
TGTGCCATCAGTGTGGCAGGGGACACCTACAATGAGCAGTTCTTC
>TRBD1|TRBJ1-1|many|TRBV5-5
CASTQPHDRGLEAFF
TGTGCCAGCACCCAACCGCATGACAGGGGCCTTGAAGCTTTCTTT
>TRBD2|TRBJ2-2|-|TRBV6-4
CASSPRVAGVFGELFF
TGTGCCAGCAGTCCTCGAGTAGCGGGAGTTTTCGGGGAGCTGTTTTTT
>-|TRBJ2-7|-|TRBV29-1
CSAKDISYEQYF
TGCAGCGCCAAGGACATCTCCTACGAGCAGTACTTC
>TRBD1|TRBJ2-2|many|TRBV24-1
CATSDFLWTGNTGELFF
TGTGCCACCAGTGATTTCCTTTGGACAGGCAACACCGGGGAGCTGTTTTTT
>-|TRBJ2-2|-|TRBV7-2
CASSLLGHLTGELFF
TGTGCCAGCAGCTTATTGGGACACCTCACCGGGGAGCTGTTTTTT
>TRBD1|TRBJ1-1|many|TRBV6-2/TRBV6-3
CASRESGGLNTEAFF
TGTGCCAGCAGAGAGTCAGGGGGCTTGAACACTGAAGCTTTCTTT
>TRBD2|TRBJ2-1|-|TRBV20-1
CSANSGRAENEQFF
TGCAGTGCAAATAGCGGGAGGGCAGAAAATGAGCAGTTCTTC
>TRBD2|TRBJ2-1|many|TRBV10-3
CAISESRREGREQFF
TGTGCCATCAGTGAGTCGAGGAGGGAGGGCCGGGAGCAGTTCTTC
>-|TRBJ1-2|many|TRBV28
CASSYSNYGYTF
TGTGCCAGCAGTTACAGCAACTATGGCTACACCTTC
>TRBD2|TRBJ2-7|many|TRBV19
CASQGLYSYEQYF
TGTGCCAGCCAGGGACTATACTCCTACGAGCAGTACTTC
>TRBD1|TRBJ2-7|few|TRBV18
CASSFRDRGLEQYF
TGTGCCAGCTCATTCCGGGACAGGGGTCTCGAGCAGTACTTC
>TRBD1|TRBJ2-1|-|TRBV29-1
CSVESDRGNEQFF
TGCAGCGTCGAATCGGACAGGGGGAATGAGCAGTTCTTC
>TRBD2|TRBJ2-7|-|TRBV20-1
CSARDLGLAVGGVEQYF
TGCAGTGCTAGAGATCTAGGACTAGCGGTAGGTGGGGTCGAGCAGTACTTC
>-|TRBJ2-7|-|TRBV4-1
CASSQEFRTPTFYEQYF
TGCGCCAGCAGCCAAGAGTTTCGGACTCCGACCTTTTACGAGCAGTACTTC
>-|TRBJ2-1|-|TRBV6-2/TRBV6-3
CASSYKLAQRGNEQFF
TGTGCCAGCAGTTACAAACTAGCCCAGAGGGGAAATGAGCAGTTCTTC
>-|TRBJ2-7|many|TRBV30
CAWSVLRGYEQYF
TGTGCCTGGAGTGTACTAAGAGGATACGAGCAGTACTTC
>-|TRBJ1-2|many|TRBV7-9
CASSEQRYGYTF
TGTGCCAGCAGCGAACAGCGTTATGGCTACACCTTC
>TRBD1|TRBJ1-1|many|TRBV7-2
CASSQQGAVTEAFF
TGTGCCAGCAGCCAACAGGGGGCAGTCACTGAAGCTTTCTTT
>TRBD2|TRBJ2-1|-|TRBV5-1
CASGSLQAGEYNEQFF
TGCGCCAGCGGCTCGCTTCAAGCGGGAGAGTACAATGAGCAGTTCTTC
>-|TRBJ1-5|many|TRBV28
CASSPGNRADNQPQHF
TGTGCCAGCAGCCCCGGGAATCGGGCGGACAATCAGCCCCAGCATTTT
>-|TRBJ2-3|many|TRBV6-1
CASSEVPYPDTQYF
TGTGCCAGCAGTGAAGTTCCCTACCCGGATACGCAGTATTTT
>-|TRBJ1-1|many|TRBV5-6
CASSLDLTNTEAFF
TGTGCCAGCAGCTTGGACTTAACTAACACTGAAGCTTTCTTT
>-|TRBJ2-1|-|TRBV7-2
CASSSPGQRQFF
TGTGCCAGCAGCTCACCGGGACAAAGGCAGTTCTTC
>-|TRBJ2-3|few|TRBV20-1
CSARDWGRASLDTQYF
TGCAGTGCTAGAGATTGGGGACGGGCTAGTTTGGATACGCAGTATTTT
>TRBD1|TRBJ1-1|-|TRBV5-1
CASSLDLVGQTNTEAFF
TGCGCCAGCAGCTTGGATCTTGTGGGACAGACGAACACTGAAGCTTTCTTT